This T cell receptor (beta chain) was captured by sequencing in a study of cytomegalovirus exposure and HLA in healthy donors. The PCR used 60 Vbeta and 13 Jbeta primers. This table comes from immunoSEQ multiplex PCR, and its TCRdb copy is limited to in-frame clones, with some not included. Of approximately 150,000 clones in the sample, around 79% were seen once. The CDR3 sequence is 15 residues long. Trimming cost V 0 bases and J 0 bases, with 8 bases left between them. Germline CDR1 KGHSH, CDR2 LQKENI. The gene calls are TRBV18 and TRBJ1-1, with D uncertain. This TCR derives from a woman between 25 and 40 years old in good health and CMV-seronegative. Material: PBMCs. The CDR3 sequence: CASSPPLQMNTEAFF. As DNA, the CDR3 is TGTGCCAGCTCACCACCTTTACAGATGAACACTGAAGCTTTCTTT.